The T cell receptor (beta chain) described here comes from a study of glioma-infiltrating T cells. This clonotype was picked up a small number of times. TCR alpha and beta CDR3 regions were amplified from RNA using iRepertoire nested multiplex PCR. TCRdb passed the multiplex PCR reads through MiXCR, listing each CDR3 protein once. The profile shows fewer than 500,000 distinct CDR3 sequences, roughly 41% of them singletons. Sequencing input: glioma tissue, nonneoplastic brain tissue, or PBMCs (not recorded which). The sequence was obtained from a human donor with low-grade glioma or glioblastoma, undergoing nonglioma brain surgery, or in good health (not recorded which).

CDR3 nucleotide sequence: TGTGCCAGCAGCACTACAGGGGTGGGTGGCTACACCTTC. Translation gives CASSTTGVGGYTF. The chain employs TRBV6-2 or TRBV6-3 and TRBJ1-2, with 7 nucleotides matching TRBD1. Looked up from germline, CDR1 is MNHEY and CDR2 is SVGEGT. The ends lost 6 bases at V and 7 bases at J; junction bases unmatched: 8. This CDR3 contains 13 residues.